The entry that follows covers one T cell receptor beta chain sequence. CDR1 and CDR2 from the germline V gene are SGHDN and FVKESK. The CDR3 is 16 amino acids. Between the trimmed V and J ends, which lost 3 bases and 1 base, there was a span of 14 bases. The data derive from a study of cytotoxic CD8 clonotypes in ibrutinib-treated CLL. Assay: immunoSEQ multiplex PCR; the TCRdb copy retains only in-frame clones and omits some. This table has about 300,000 clones, roughly 70% appearing once. The clonotype comes from a human donor with chronic lymphocytic leukemia. V gene TRBV14 combines with J gene TRBJ2-3; D gene unclear. The sample consisted of PBMCs, taken after 36 months of ibrutinib treatment. This CDR3 is CASSQLMRIGTDTQYF. The CDR3 DNA follows: TGTGCCAGCAGCCAGTTAATGCGGATTGGCACAGATACGCAGTATTTT.